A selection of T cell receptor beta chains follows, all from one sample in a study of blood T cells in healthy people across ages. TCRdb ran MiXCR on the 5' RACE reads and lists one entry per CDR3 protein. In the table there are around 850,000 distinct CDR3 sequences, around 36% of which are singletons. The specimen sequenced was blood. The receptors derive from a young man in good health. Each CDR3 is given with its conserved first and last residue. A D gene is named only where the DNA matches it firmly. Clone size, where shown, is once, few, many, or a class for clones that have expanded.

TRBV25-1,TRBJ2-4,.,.,TGTGCCAGCAGTGAACAGACCCTAGCCAAAAACATTCAGTACTTC,CASSEQTLAKNIQYF
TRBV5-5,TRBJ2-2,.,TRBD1,TGTGCCAGCAGCCCCGGACAGGGGAAGAACACCGGGGAGCTGTTTTTT,CASSPGQGKNTGELFF
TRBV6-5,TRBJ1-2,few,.,TGTGCCAGTTGCCCGGACGGAAACTATGGCTACACCTTC,CASCPDGNYGYTF
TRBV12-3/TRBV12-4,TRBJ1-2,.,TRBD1,TGTGCCAGCAGTTTCGGGACAGGGGACACTGCCACCTTC,CASSFGTGDTATF
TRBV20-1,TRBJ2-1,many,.,TGCAGTGCTCGCAGGGGTTTGTCCTCCTACAATGAGCAGTTCTTC,CSARRGLSSYNEQFF
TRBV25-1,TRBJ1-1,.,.,TGTGCCAGCGTTAACGCGAACACTGAAGCTTTCTTT,CASVNANTEAFF
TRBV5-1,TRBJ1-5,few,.,TGCGCCAGCAGCGTGGACAGCCGCAATCAGCCCCAGCATTTT,CASSVDSRNQPQHF
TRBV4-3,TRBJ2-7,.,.,TGCGCCAGCAGCCATCGATCCGGGACTGCGGTCTACGAGCAGTACTTC,CASSHRSGTAVYEQYF
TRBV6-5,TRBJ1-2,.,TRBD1,TGTGCCAGCAGTGGACAGGGGAGAGGCTACACCTTC,CASSGQGRGYTF
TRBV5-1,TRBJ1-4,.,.,TGCGCCAGCAGCCTGGGTGGGATTACTAATGAAAAACTGTTTTTT,CASSLGGITNEKLFF
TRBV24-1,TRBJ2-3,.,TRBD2,TGTGCCACCAGTGATAAAAACGGGACTAGCGGGGCTTTAAGCACAGCTACGCAGTATTTT,CATSDKNGTSGALSTATQYF
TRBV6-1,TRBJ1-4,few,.,TGTGCCAGCAGTGAAGCATCGCGGGAAAAACTGTTTTTT,CASSEASREKLFF
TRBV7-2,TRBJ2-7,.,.,TGTGCCAGCAGCTTAGCGCGTGACGGCTACGAGCAGTACTTC,CASSLARDGYEQYF
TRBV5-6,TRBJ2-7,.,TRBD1,TGTGCCAGCTCGAGTAGGGGGCCGCCCCCCAATGAGCAGTACTTC,CASSSRGPPPNEQYF
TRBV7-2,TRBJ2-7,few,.,TGTGCCAGCAGCTTTAACGGGGGGCCGGGCTACGAGCAGTACTTC,CASSFNGGPGYEQYF
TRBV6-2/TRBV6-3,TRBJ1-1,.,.,TGTGCCAGCAGTTACTCGGCGGTCCCGGGAACTGAAGCTTTCTTT,CASSYSAVPGTEAFF
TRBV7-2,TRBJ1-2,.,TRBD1,TGTGCCAGCAGCACGGGACAGCCTTCCTATGGCTACACCTTC,CASSTGQPSYGYTF
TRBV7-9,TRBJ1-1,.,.,TGTGCCAGCAGCGCAACACAGGCAAACACGGAAGCTTTCTTT,CASSATQANTEAFF
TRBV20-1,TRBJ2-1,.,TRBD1,TGCAGTGCTAGCGTTGGGACAGGGGTAATGGTAGGGGATGAGCAGTTCTTC,CSASVGTGVMVGDEQFF
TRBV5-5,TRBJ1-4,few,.,TGTGCCAGCAGCTCCCTCGGTGAAAAACTGTTTTTT,CASSSLGEKLFF
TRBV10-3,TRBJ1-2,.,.,TGTGCCATCAGTGAGTCTTCGACGTATGGCTACACCTTC,CAISESSTYGYTF
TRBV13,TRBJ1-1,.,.,TGTGCCAACTCGGAGGGGGGGGCCACTGAAGCTTTCTTT,CANSEGGATEAFF
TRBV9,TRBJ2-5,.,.,TGTGCCAGCAGCCCCCGGGACCGCGAGACCCAGTACTTC,CASSPRDRETQYF
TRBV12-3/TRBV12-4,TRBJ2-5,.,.,TGTGCCAGCAGTCAACAGGTTGGGGAGACCCAGTACTTC,CASSQQVGETQYF
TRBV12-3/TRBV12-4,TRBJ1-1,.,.,TGTGCCAGCAGTTTAGCGTCTCCTAATGGATTGGGGGACCGATATGAAGCTTTCTTT,CASSLASPNGLGDRYEAFF
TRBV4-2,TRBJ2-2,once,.,TGTGCCAGCAGCCATCCAGGGCAGACAACCGGGGAGCTGTTTTTT,CASSHPGQTTGELFF
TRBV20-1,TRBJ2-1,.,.,TGCAGTGCACGCCCAGAATCTTCCTACAATGAGCAGTTCTTC,CSARPESSYNEQFF
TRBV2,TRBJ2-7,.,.,TGTGCCAGCAGGTGGGGGAGCTCCTACAATGAGCAGTACTTC,CASRWGSSYNEQYF
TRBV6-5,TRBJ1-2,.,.,TGTGCCAGCAGTTACGCAGGCGGAGGTGGCTATGGCTACACCTTC,CASSYAGGGGYGYTF
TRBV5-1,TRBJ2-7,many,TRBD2,TGCGCCAGCAGCTTGGGTGGACTAGAACGAGGCGAGCAGTACTTC,CASSLGGLERGEQYF
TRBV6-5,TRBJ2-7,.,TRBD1,TGTGCCAGCAGGAATTCCGGGACAGAAGCCTACGAGCAGTACTTC,CASRNSGTEAYEQYF
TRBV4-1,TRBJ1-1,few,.,TGCGCCAGCAGCCAAGTCGTAGGAGCGGCGGACACTGAAGCTTTCTTT,CASSQVVGAADTEAFF
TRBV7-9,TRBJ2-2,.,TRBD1,TGTGCCAGCAGCCTGGGACAGGGGGCGCAGATGAGGACCGGGGAGCTGTTTTTT,CASSLGQGAQMRTGELFF
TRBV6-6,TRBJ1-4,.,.,TGTGCCAGCACCCGGACGTCAACTAATGAAAAACTGTTTTTT,CASTRTSTNEKLFF
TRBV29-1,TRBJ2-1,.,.,TGCAGCGTCTTAGCCTTTTCCTACAATGAGCAGTTCTTC,CSVLAFSYNEQFF
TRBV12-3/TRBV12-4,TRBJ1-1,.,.,TGTGCCAGCAGTTTATGGCCTGACGACACTGAAGCTTTCTTT,CASSLWPDDTEAFF
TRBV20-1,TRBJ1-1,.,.,TGCAGTGCTAGAGGTCAGTGGGACACTGAAGCTTTCTTT,CSARGQWDTEAFF
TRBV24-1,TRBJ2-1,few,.,TGTGCCACCAGTGATTTTGGCGGGGGCGGGAATGAGCAGTTCTTC,CATSDFGGGGNEQFF
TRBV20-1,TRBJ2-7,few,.,TGCAGTGCTACGACTCTAGCCCATTCCTACGAGCAGTACTTC,CSATTLAHSYEQYF
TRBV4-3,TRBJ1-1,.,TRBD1,TGCGCCAGCAGCCAGGGGACAGGGGAGGTCACTGAAGCTTTCTTT,CASSQGTGEVTEAFF
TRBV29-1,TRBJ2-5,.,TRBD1,TGCAGCGTTAAAATAGGGACAGGGGGTCGTGAGCAGTACTTC,CSVKIGTGGREQYF
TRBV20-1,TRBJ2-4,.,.,TGCAGTGCTAGCCAGGGGCGCAGGAATGAGCAGTACTTC,CSASQGRRNEQYF
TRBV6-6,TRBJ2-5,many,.,TGTGCCAGCAGTTACCCAGGGGAAGAGACCCAGTACTTC,CASSYPGEETQYF